This entry lists 8 T cell receptor beta chains sequenced from one sample in a study of T cell responses to AZD1222 COVID-19 vaccine (dated by TCRdb to about 2021). The time point label, as the study defines it: about 28 days (+/-7) after the second vaccine dose. Receptors were amplified or captured by the immunoSEQ multiplex PCR assay. Here the immuneACCESS table is served through TCRdb, limited to in-frame sequences with V and J called. Missing clones are a known gap in these copies; in checked studies unresolved V genes cover under half, and the rest lacks a known reason. The sample table holds approximately 75,000 clones, of which around 87% were seen once. The top ten constitute less than 20% of the sample. The specimen was peripheral blood, collected 28 days after the second AZD1222 dose. Source of these receptors: an adult who received the AZD1222 COVID-19 vaccine.

The chain carries TRBV4-3 and TRBJ2-2, with D maybe TRBD2 (6 bases). Trimming cost V 1 base and J 1 base, with 13 bases left between them. Germline values: CDR1 LGHNA, CDR2 YSLEER. This CDR3 has 17 amino acids. CDR3 region: CASSQVAGNGNTGELFF. CDR3 nucleotides: TGCGCCAGCAGCCAAGTCGCGGGAAACGGGAACACCGGGGAGCTGTTTTTT.

V and J are TRBV10-1 and TRBJ2-1; D is unresolved. The CDR3 runs 15 residues. CDR1 and CDR2 (germline): WNHNN, SYGVQD (reference sequence). The V and J ends lost 6 bases and 5 bases respectively, with 17 bases between them. CDR3 sequence reads: CASSRAQLGHNEQFF. CDR3 bases: TGCGCCAGCAGCCGAGCCCAACTGGGTCACAATGAGCAGTTCTTC.

J is TRBJ1-1 and V is TRBV6-2 or TRBV6-3; 7 nucleotides match TRBD1. Per the germline V gene, CDR1 is MNHEY and CDR2 is SVGEGT. V shed 0 bases, J shed 10 bases, and the junction held 11 bases outside the gene matches. CDR3 length: 15 residues. The CDR3 nucleotides read TGTGCCAGCAGTTACTCGAGACAGGGAGAGGTAGGAGCTTTCTTT. Its protein product is CASSYSRQGEVGAFF.

This sequence joins TRBV12-3 or TRBV12-4 and TRBJ2-1; tentative D call: TRBD2 (6 bases). The ends were cut back, 6 bases at V and 15 bases at J, with 18 bases in the middle. The CDR3 loop spans 12 amino acids. The CDR3 DNA reads as TGTGCCAGCAGCCCGGGACTGTATAGTCCGTTCTTC. This codes for CASSPGLYSPFF.

V and J are TRBV29-1 and TRBJ1-1, with D perhaps TRBD1 (5 bases). Trimming shortened V by 4 bases and J by 4 bases, and 16 bases separated the two germline ends. Germline values: CDR1 SQVTM, CDR2 ANQGSEA. This CDR3 contains 14 residues. DNA of the CDR3: TGCAGCGTTGCGCGCGCCGCGGGGGTCACTGAAGCTTTCTTT. Its protein is CSVARAAGVTEAFF.

In its sample, this clone was seen a few times. This rearrangement joins TRBV19 to TRBJ1-5, with D possibly matching TRBD1 (6 bases). This CDR3 is 17 amino acids long. Germline-derived CDR1 and CDR2 are LNHDA and SQIVND (reference sequence). Trimming stripped 6 bases from V and 3 bases from J, with 21 bases between. CDR3 region: CASSPLDRLSFNQPQHF. CDR3 DNA sequence: TGTGCCAGTAGCCCTCTTGACAGGCTTTCGTTCAATCAGCCCCAGCATTTT.

The chain has TRBV3-1 (or the pseudogene TRBV3-2) and TRBJ1-3; D is uncertain. The germline V and J ends were trimmed by 4 bases and 2 bases, with 9 bases remaining between them. Germline values: CDR1 LGHDT, CDR2 YNNKEL (reference sequence). The CDR3 sequence is 14 residues long. CDR3 sequence: CASSLEVTGNTIYF. DNA of the CDR3: TGTGCCAGCAGCCTCGAGGTCACTGGAAACACCATATATTTT.

The rearrangement uses TRBV30 and TRBJ1-6; D may be TRBD1 (5 bases). Germline assignment: CDR1 GTSNPN and CDR2 SVGIG (reference sequence). V was trimmed by 3 bases and J by 6 bases, leaving 9 bases between them. The CDR3 has 13 amino acids. CDR3 in DNA: TGTGCCTGGAGCGACAGTGTTAATTCACCCCTCCACTTT. It translates to CAWSDSVNSPLHF.